This is a list of T cell receptor beta chains from one sample in a study of shared clonotypes between healthy human individuals. The table came from immunoSEQ multiplex PCR; TCRdb's copy has only in-frame clones and leaves some out. The sample includes approximately 2,200,000 clones, about 92% seen only once; the top ten take roughly 1.7%. Sequencing was done on a sample of naive CD8+ T cells from PBMCs. These receptors were obtained from a young man in good health. Some clones in this sample may be carry-over from other donors' samples. Both conserved end residues are part of each CDR3. The order of the fields is J gene, V gene, CDR3 protein.

TRBJ2-1 TRBV5-1 CASSINSGPYNEQFF
TRBJ1-1 TRBV28 CASTQGRGGTEAFF
TRBJ2-2 TRBV29-1 CSVKWGNGELFF
TRBJ2-7 TRBV30 CAWSVLTGGSYEQYF
TRBJ2-3 TRBV28 CASSLFGQGAGFGTSTDTQYF
TRBJ2-7 TRBV27 CASSLLGGQGSYEQYF
TRBJ2-2 TRBV15 CATSRPVWREETNWDTGELFF
TRBJ1-1 TRBV7-3 CASSLSQGGGGAFF
TRBJ2-1 TRBV7-8 CASTLAGGNEQFF
TRBJ2-5 TRBV2 CASRGPMGHGETQYF
TRBJ2-7 TRBV4-3 CASSTSGRAYEQYF
TRBJ2-7 TRBV27 CASSPRGPYYEQYF
TRBJ2-7 TRBV9 CASSAEDSYEQYF
TRBJ2-7 TRBV27 CASRTPGTGSYEQYF
TRBJ2-7 TRBV5-1 CASSLPGNNEQYF
TRBJ1-2 TRBV4-1 CASSQDTGTGAANGYTF
TRBJ2-6 TRBV30 CAWSASAGDSSGANVLTF
TRBJ1-1 TRBV7-9 CASSLGPAEAFF
TRBJ2-1 TRBV29-1 CSVSAPLANEQFF
TRBJ1-4 TRBV7-9 CASSSSGRGHPNEKLFF
TRBJ2-7 TRBV27 CASSLSRGGEQYF
TRBJ2-7 TRBV9 CASSPRDLREQYF
TRBJ1-4 TRBV10-3 CAISDLGLNEKLFF
TRBJ2-1 TRBV27 CASRKLAGPNEQFF
TRBJ1-2 TRBV5-1 CASSSGTGADGGYTF
TRBJ1-1 TRBV18 CATEGAVDTEAFF
TRBJ1-3 TRBV25-1 CASSEYGSLSGNTIYF
TRBJ1-4 TRBV11-3 CASSLPRGVGLANEKLFF
TRBJ2-7 TRBV7-9 CASSPAVRERRYEQYF
TRBJ1-1 TRBV7-9 CASSPGTGDTEAFF
TRBJ2-5 TRBV30 CAWSHSQETQYF
TRBJ2-3 TRBV14 CASSLGQGTSPLTDTQYF
TRBJ2-7 TRBV10-3 CAISDLDRNYEQYF
TRBJ2-1 TRBV9 CASSDYGTTDNEQFF
TRBJ1-2 TRBV15 CATSEFRTPDNYGYTF
TRBJ2-7 TRBV12-2 CASRSGIPYEQYF
TRBJ2-2 TRBV6-5 CASSYGPGELFF
TRBJ2-7 TRBV5-1 CASEPGTGNDEQYF
TRBJ2-3 TRBV10-1 CASSGQPTDTQYF
TRBJ1-2 TRBV27 CASSLLSGDGYTF
TRBJ1-2 TRBV29-1 CSVDRGPGDGYTF
TRBJ2-7 TRBV4-3 CASSQVGRSRVSSYEQYF
TRBJ2-1 TRBV6-6 CASSFGLHNEQFF
TRBJ2-2 TRBV10-3 CAISELTSGSRNTGELFF
TRBJ2-3 TRBV7-3 CASSPGREGRNTQYF
TRBJ1-2 TRBV27 CASSLSKNYGYTF
TRBJ2-3 TRBV27 CASSLIQGGDTQYF
TRBJ1-3 TRBV15 CATSRGGSPGNTIYF
TRBJ2-1 TRBV4-1 CASSQDPGSLRGWDNEQFF
TRBJ2-1 TRBV28 CASGSVNNEQFF
TRBJ2-1 TRBV4-3 CASSQDYWGLDPNNEQFF
TRBJ2-2 TRBV9 CASSGVTSEYGELFF
TRBJ1-5 TRBV6-6 CASSPGVTNQPQHF
TRBJ2-7 TRBV27 CASSLAAGTHYEQYF
TRBJ1-2 TRBV4-2 CASSQDPAQGLGYTF
TRBJ2-1 TRBV4-3 CASSQDQVPYNEQFF
TRBJ2-3 TRBV9 CASSVGTTSTDTQYF
TRBJ1-2 TRBV6-1 CASSITGIGYTF